These T cell receptor beta chains were read from a single sample in a study of blood T cell repertoires in COVID-19. Libraries were prepared by immunoSEQ multiplex PCR; TCRdb keeps only in-frame clonotypes and omits some of them. The sample shows about 140,000 clones, more than 60% of them seen only once. Sequenced material: peripheral blood. The receptor source for this set is a woman in her fifties or sixties with active or convalescent COVID-19. CDR3s include the opening cysteine and the closing phenylalanine or tryptophan. A D gene is named only where the DNA matches it firmly. Rows may omit the clone size; those that give it use once, few, many or a size class.

J gene,D gene,V gene,clone size,CDR3 DNA,CDR3 protein
TRBJ2-7,TRBD1,TRBV3-1/TRBV3-2,-,TGTGCCAGCAGCTATGGGGGACAGCTTTCCGAGCAGTACTTC,CASSYGGQLSEQYF
TRBJ2-1,-,TRBV12-3/TRBV12-4,-,TGTGCCAGCAGTCCCATAGGGGGCAATGAGCAGTTCTTC,CASSPIGGNEQFF
TRBJ1-5,TRBD1,TRBV5-8,-,TGTGCCAGCAGCTTGAGGGACAGGGGTCAGCCCCAGCATTTT,CASSLRDRGQPQHF
TRBJ2-7,-,TRBV4-2,-,TGTGCCAGCAGCCCAACCCCCGGGACATGGGACCCTTACGAGCAGTACTTC,CASSPTPGTWDPYEQYF
TRBJ1-1,-,TRBV14,-,TGTGCCAGCAGCCCTCCGGGGATGAACACTGAAGCTTTCTTT,CASSPPGMNTEAFF
TRBJ1-6,-,TRBV27,-,TGTGCCAGCAGTTTCCTACCAGTCCCCAACAGCGGGGATTCACCCCTCCACTTT,CASSFLPVPNSGDSPLHF
TRBJ1-4,-,TRBV6-5,-,TGTGCCAGCAGGGCCGACATAGAAGAAAAACTGTTTTTT,CASRADIEEKLFF
TRBJ1-4,TRBD1,TRBV7-9,-,TGTGCCAGCAGCTTGTCAGGACAGGGGGCATCTACAACTAATGAAAAACTGTTTTTT,CASSLSGQGASTTNEKLFF
TRBJ2-7,TRBD1,TRBV29-1,once,TGCAGCGTCCTTAGACAGGGCCAGCATGTGGGCGAGCAGTACTTC,CSVLRQGQHVGEQYF
TRBJ2-1,TRBD1,TRBV6-5,once,TGTGCCAGCAGTAGGACAGGGTATGATGAGCAGTTCTTC,CASSRTGYDEQFF
TRBJ1-2,TRBD1,TRBV28,medium-sized,TGTGCCAGCAGGGGGGATCGACAGGGACCTTATGGCTACACCTTC,CASRGDRQGPYGYTF
TRBJ1-2,TRBD1,TRBV7-9,-,TGTGCCAGCAGCTCCTGGGACAGTCCAGGCTATGGCTACACCTTC,CASSSWDSPGYGYTF
TRBJ1-3,-,TRBV4-3,-,TGCGCCAGCAGCCAAGATCCGGGGTCTGATGGAAACACCATATATTTT,CASSQDPGSDGNTIYF
TRBJ2-7,TRBD1,TRBV4-2,-,TGTGCCAGCAGCCAAGAAGGACAGGGGGAGATCTACGAGCAGTACTTC,CASSQEGQGEIYEQYF
TRBJ1-4,-,TRBV2,-,TGTGCCAGCAAAGGGGCTGCAACTAATGAAAAACTGTTTTTT,CASKGAATNEKLFF
TRBJ1-6,-,TRBV2,-,TGTGCCAGCACTCAGGACAGCCAGTATAATTCACCCCTCCACTTT,CASTQDSQYNSPLHF
TRBJ2-2,TRBD2,TRBV6-6,-,TGTGCCAGCAGGGTCGCGGGGGGGAACACCGGGGAGCTGTTTTTT,CASRVAGGNTGELFF
TRBJ2-5,TRBD2,TRBV7-2,-,TGTGCCAGCAGCTTAGGACTAGCGGGGGGGCCCTGGTCTCAAGAGACCCAGTACTTC,CASSLGLAGGPWSQETQYF
TRBJ1-1,TRBD1,TRBV7-9,few,TGTGCCAGCAGCTTAGGGCGACAGGGGACCATGAACACTGAAGCTTTCTTT,CASSLGRQGTMNTEAFF
TRBJ1-5,-,TRBV4-3,-,TGCGCCAGCAGCCATCTCAGGGATCAGCCCCAGCATTTT,CASSHLRDQPQHF
TRBJ1-3,TRBD1,TRBV20-1,-,TGCAGTGCTAGTCGACAGGGGTATGGAAACACCATATATTTT,CSASRQGYGNTIYF
TRBJ2-7,TRBD2,TRBV7-2,-,TGTGCCAGCAGCTTAGCCCCTAGCGGGAGTGCCTACGAGCAGTACTTC,CASSLAPSGSAYEQYF
TRBJ2-2,-,TRBV7-2,-,TGTGCCAGCAGCCCCAACCCAACAGGGAACTCGAACACCGGGGAGCTGTTTTTT,CASSPNPTGNSNTGELFF
TRBJ1-2,TRBD1,TRBV14,-,TGTGCCAGCAGCCAAGATTTGGACGGGACAGGACCTTATGGCTACACCTTC,CASSQDLDGTGPYGYTF
TRBJ2-5,TRBD1,TRBV11-1,-,TGTGCCAGCAGCCCGACAGGGTTAGAGACCCAGTACTTC,CASSPTGLETQYF
TRBJ2-5,TRBD2,TRBV7-3,-,TGTGCCAGCAGCTTAACCCCGGGGGGTAGAGAGACCCAGTACTTC,CASSLTPGGRETQYF
TRBJ1-4,-,TRBV7-8,-,TGTGCCAGCAGCTTAGTGGGGTCCACGGGGTACAATGAAAAACTGTTTTTT,CASSLVGSTGYNEKLFF
TRBJ2-6,-,TRBV19,-,TGTGCCAGTAGTACCAAGAGCTCTGGGGCCAACGTCCTGACTTTC,CASSTKSSGANVLTF
TRBJ1-4,-,TRBV7-9,-,TGTGCCAGCAGCTTCCTCGACAGCCCGACTAATGAAAAACTGTTTTTT,CASSFLDSPTNEKLFF
TRBJ2-1,TRBD2,TRBV9,-,TGTGCCAGCAGCGTACGGACTAGCGGGTACAATGAGCAGTTCTTC,CASSVRTSGYNEQFF